This T cell receptor (beta chain) came from a study of somatic mutations in cytotoxic T cells in rheumatoid arthritis. TCRdb's copy holds only in-frame clones and misses some; the assay was immunoSEQ multiplex PCR. The table lists some 29,000 clones, around 87% of them singletons. This CDR3 contains 12 residues. The germline V and J ends were trimmed by 8 bases and 7 bases, with 14 bases remaining between them. Per germline, CDR1 SGHTA and CDR2 FQGTGA. Sequenced sample: CD8+ T cells sorted from blood. The genes are TRBV7-3 and TRBJ1-2; D is ambiguous. The sequence was obtained from an adult with rheumatoid arthritis. DNA for the CDR3: TGTGCCAGCGGTGGCAGTGGGCTTGGCTACACCTTC. Its translation is CASGGSGLGYTF.